This TCR beta chain was sequenced in a study of blood T cell repertoires in COVID-19. Across the whole study: Samples representing acute and convalescent COVID-19 were sourced from the United States, Italy and Spain. The analysed material was cDNA or gDNA that came from T cells, B-cell-depleted T cells, or PBMCs.

Per the study methods: Amplification of reference gene primers was used by the study to estimate nucleated cell counts. Data came from immunoSEQ multiplex PCR; TCRdb stores just in-frame clones and leaves some out. The DNA gave D and trimming, while V, J and clone size come from that table. The sample consists of about 180,000 clones, around 87% of them appearing once. The ends were cut back, 4 bases at V and 9 bases at J, with 22 bases in the middle. The CDR3 spans 17 residues. CDR1 is SEHNR, CDR2 FQNEAQ, per germline (reference sequence). The TCR sequence derives from a man aged 40-49 years with active or convalescent COVID-19. Sequenced: peripheral blood. This chain joins TRBV7-9 and TRBJ1-6; no firm D call. Written as DNA, the CDR3 is TGTGCCAGCAGCTCCTCTTTTTCCTATGGTACTGCTTCACCCCTCCACTTT. Its protein product is CASSSSFSYGTASPLHF.